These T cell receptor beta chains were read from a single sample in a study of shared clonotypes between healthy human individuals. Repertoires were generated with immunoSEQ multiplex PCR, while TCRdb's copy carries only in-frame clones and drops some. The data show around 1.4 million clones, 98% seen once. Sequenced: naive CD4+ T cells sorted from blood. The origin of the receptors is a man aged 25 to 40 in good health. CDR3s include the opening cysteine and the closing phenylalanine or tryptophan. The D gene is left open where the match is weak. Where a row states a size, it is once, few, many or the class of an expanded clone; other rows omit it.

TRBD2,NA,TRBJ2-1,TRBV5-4,TGTGCCAGCTACTCTAGCGGGAGATGGAATGAGCAGTTCTTC,CASYSSGRWNEQFF
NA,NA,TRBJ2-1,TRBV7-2,TGTGCCAGCAGCCTGTCGGCATCCTCCTACAATGAGCAGTTCTTC,CASSLSASSYNEQFF
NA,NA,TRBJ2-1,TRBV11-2,TGTGCCAGCAGCGAAGCCCACAATGAGCAGTTCTTC,CASSEAHNEQFF
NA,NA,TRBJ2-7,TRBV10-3,TGTGCCATCAGTGACGTTGCGGCACTCTCCTACGAGCAGTACTTC,CAISDVAALSYEQYF
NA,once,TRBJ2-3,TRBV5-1,TGCGCCAGCAGCTTGGGAGGGGTCAGCACAGATACGCAGTATTTT,CASSLGGVSTDTQYF
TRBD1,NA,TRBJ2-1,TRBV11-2,TGTGCCAGCAGCCGTCTCGGGACAGGTTACAATGAGCAGTTCTTC,CASSRLGTGYNEQFF
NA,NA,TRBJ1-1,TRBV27,TGTGCCAGCAGTCCGCGCCGACAGTTGAACACTGAAGCTTTCTTT,CASSPRRQLNTEAFF
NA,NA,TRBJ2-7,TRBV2,TGTGCCAGCAGTGAGGACGGCTTTACCTACGAGCAGTACTTC,CASSEDGFTYEQYF
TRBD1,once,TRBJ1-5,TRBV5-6,TGTGCCAGCAGCTTATTACAGGGGAGCAATCAGCCCCAGCATTTT,CASSLLQGSNQPQHF
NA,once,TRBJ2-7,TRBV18,TGTGCCAGCTCACCAATCCCACCTAAGGGCGAGCAGTACTTC,CASSPIPPKGEQYF
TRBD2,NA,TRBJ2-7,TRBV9,TGTGCCAGCAGCGTGGGACTAGCGGAAGACTACGAGCAGTACTTC,CASSVGLAEDYEQYF
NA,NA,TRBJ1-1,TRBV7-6,TGTGCCAGCAGCTTATTCTCCCTGACGAACACTGAAGCTTTCTTT,CASSLFSLTNTEAFF
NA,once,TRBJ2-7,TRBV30,TGTGCCTGGAGTGTCGGTGGCGAGCAGTACTTC,CAWSVGGEQYF
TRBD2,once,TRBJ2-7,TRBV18,TGTGCCAGCTCACCACGGCAGGGAGGGACCTACGAGCAGTACTTC,CASSPRQGGTYEQYF
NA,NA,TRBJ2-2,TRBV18,TGTGCCAGCTCCCGACGAGGGGGAGTGACCGGGGAGCTGTTTTTT,CASSRRGGVTGELFF
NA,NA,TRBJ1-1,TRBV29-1,TGCAGCGCTGACGCTTTGAACACTGAAGCTTTCTTT,CSADALNTEAFF
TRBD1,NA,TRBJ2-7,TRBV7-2,TGTGCCAGCAGCTTGAAATCGACAGGGGGAAGCTCCTACGAGCAGTACTTC,CASSLKSTGGSSYEQYF
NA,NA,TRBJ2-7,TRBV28,TGTGCCAGCAGTGCCCCCTGGGGACGGAACTACGAGCAGTACTTC,CASSAPWGRNYEQYF
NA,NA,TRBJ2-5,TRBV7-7,TGTGCTAGCAGCTCCGGGGAAGAGACCCAGTACTTC,CASSSGEETQYF
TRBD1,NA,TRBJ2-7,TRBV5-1,TGCGCCAGCAGCGCAGAGTTGACAGGGGGTTTGTACGAGCAGTACTTC,CASSAELTGGLYEQYF
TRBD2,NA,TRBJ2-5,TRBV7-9,TGTGCCAGCAGCTTAGGAGGACTAGCGGGAGATCGGGAGACCCAGTACTTC,CASSLGGLAGDRETQYF
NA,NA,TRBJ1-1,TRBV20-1,TGCAGTGCTAGTCCGACGGGCGAAGCTTTCTTT,CSASPTGEAFF
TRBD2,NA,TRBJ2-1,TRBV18,TGTGCCAGCTCACCAGTTACTAGCGGGAGCCACAATGAGCAGTTCTTC,CASSPVTSGSHNEQFF
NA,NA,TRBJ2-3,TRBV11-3,TGTGCCAGCAGCTCGCAGGTTGATGGAGATACGCAGTATTTT,CASSSQVDGDTQYF
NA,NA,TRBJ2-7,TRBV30,TGTGCCTGGAGTGTAGGCCCCGCGGAGACCTACGAGCAGTACTTC,CAWSVGPAETYEQYF
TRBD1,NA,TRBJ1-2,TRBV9,TGTGCCAGCAGCGTGGCAGGGGGCGTCGACTATGGCTACACCTTC,CASSVAGGVDYGYTF
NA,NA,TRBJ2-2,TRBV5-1,TGCGCCAGCAGCATAGCACGGAACACCGGGGAGCTGTTTTTT,CASSIARNTGELFF
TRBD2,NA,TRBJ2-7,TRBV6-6,TGTGCCAGCAGTCCTCTAGCGGGAGGAGCCTACGAGCAGTACTTC,CASSPLAGGAYEQYF
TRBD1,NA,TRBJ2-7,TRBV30,TGTGCCTGGAGTTTTATGACAGGGTTTGGGAACGAGCAGTACTTC,CAWSFMTGFGNEQYF
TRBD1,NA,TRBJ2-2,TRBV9,TGTGCCAGCAGCATCACGACAGGGGTCACGAGCGGGGAGCTGTTTTTT,CASSITTGVTSGELFF
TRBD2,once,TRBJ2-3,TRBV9,TGTGCCAGCAGCGGAGCGGGAGGGCCAGGTGGTACGCAGTATTTT,CASSGAGGPGGTQYF
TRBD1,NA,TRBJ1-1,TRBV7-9,TGTGCCAGCAGCCCCCCAGGGGGCACTGAAGCTTTCTTT,CASSPPGGTEAFF
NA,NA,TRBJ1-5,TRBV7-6,TGTGCCAGCAGCTTCACAGATAATCAGCCCCAGCATTTT,CASSFTDNQPQHF
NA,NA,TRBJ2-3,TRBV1,TGCACCAGCAGCCAGGCCCTTAGCGGGGGGAGAGATACGCAGTATTTT,CTSSQALSGGRDTQYF
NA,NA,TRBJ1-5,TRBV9,TGTGCCAGCAGCGTAGCGGGGAGGAGTTATAGCAATCAGCCCCAGCATTTT,CASSVAGRSYSNQPQHF
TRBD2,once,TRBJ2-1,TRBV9,TGTGCCAGCAGCTCGGGACTAGCCTACAATGAGCAGTTCTTC,CASSSGLAYNEQFF
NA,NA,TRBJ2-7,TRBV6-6,TGTGCCAGCGGATCCCCGGATAGGTCCTACGAGCAGTACTTC,CASGSPDRSYEQYF
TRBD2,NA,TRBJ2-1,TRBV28,TGTGCCAGCAGCCTCGCGGGGGTGAATGAGCAGTTCTTC,CASSLAGVNEQFF
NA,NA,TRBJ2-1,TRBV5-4,TGTGCCAGCAGCTTGGGGGTGGTGCAGTTCTTC,CASSLGVVQFF
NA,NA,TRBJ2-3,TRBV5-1,TGCGCCAGCAGCTTCCAGACAGCAGATACGCAGTATTTT,CASSFQTADTQYF
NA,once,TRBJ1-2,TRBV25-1,TGTGCCAGCAGTGAATATTCCCACTATGGCTACACCTTC,CASSEYSHYGYTF
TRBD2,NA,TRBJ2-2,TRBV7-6,TGTGCCAGCAGCTTAGTTACTAGCGGGACGGCGAACACCGGGGAGCTGTTTTTT,CASSLVTSGTANTGELFF
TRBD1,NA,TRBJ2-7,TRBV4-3,TGCGCCAGCAGCCAAGTAATCGGACAGGGGCGACACGAGCAGTACTTC,CASSQVIGQGRHEQYF
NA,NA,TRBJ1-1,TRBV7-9,TGTGCCAGCAGCTTAGTCGAAGGTACGGCTTTCTTT,CASSLVEGTAFF
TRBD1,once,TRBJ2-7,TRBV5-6,TGTGCCAGCAGCACGGGACAGGTCTTCTCCTACGAGCAGTACTTC,CASSTGQVFSYEQYF
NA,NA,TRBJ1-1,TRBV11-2,TGTGCCAGCAGCTTACCGGGGCGTACGAACACTGAAGCTTTCTTT,CASSLPGRTNTEAFF
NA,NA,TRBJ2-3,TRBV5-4,TGTGCCAGCAGCCGCCCAGGGATGACAGATACGCAGTATTTT,CASSRPGMTDTQYF
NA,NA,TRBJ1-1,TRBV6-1,TGTGCCAGCAGGGAGGAGTCTGAAGCTTTCTTT,CASREESEAFF
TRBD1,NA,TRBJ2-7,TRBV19,TGTGCCAGTAGTACACGACAGGGGGCCTACGAGCAGTACTTC,CASSTRQGAYEQYF
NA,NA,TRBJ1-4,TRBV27,TGTGCCAGCAGTTTCGGCCCTCGGACGGACACAACTAATGAAAAACTGTTTTTT,CASSFGPRTDTTNEKLFF
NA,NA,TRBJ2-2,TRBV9,TGTGCCAGCAGCCTCAGGGCGGGCACCGGGGAGCTGTTTTTT,CASSLRAGTGELFF
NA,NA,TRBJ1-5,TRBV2,TGTGCCAGCAGTCGGGGGCAGCCCCAGCATTTT,CASSRGQPQHF
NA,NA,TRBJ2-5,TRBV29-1,TGCAGCGTTGCTCATTCGGGTGGGGAGACCCAGTACTTC,CSVAHSGGETQYF
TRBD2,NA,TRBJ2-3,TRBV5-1,TGCGCCAGCAGCTTGGCCGGGCTAGCGGGAGCAGATACGCAGTATTTT,CASSLAGLAGADTQYF
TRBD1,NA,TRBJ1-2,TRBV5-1,TGCGCCAGCAGCCTCTTCGGGACAGGGGTAACGGATGGCTACACCTTC,CASSLFGTGVTDGYTF
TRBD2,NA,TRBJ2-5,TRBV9,TGTGCCAGCAGCGCCCGACTAGCGGGGCCGCAAGAGACCCAGTACTTC,CASSARLAGPQETQYF
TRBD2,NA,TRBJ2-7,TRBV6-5,TGTGCCAGCAGTTACCGGACTAGCGGGAGGTTCTACGAGCAGTACTTC,CASSYRTSGRFYEQYF